The rows below give T cell receptor beta chains drawn from one sample of a study of cytomegalovirus exposure and HLA in healthy donors. Only in-frame clones appear in the TCRdb table, and some are missing; sequencing was by immunoSEQ multiplex PCR. The data show about 130,000 clones, about 91% seen once. The sequenced sample consisted of PBMCs. These receptors were taken from a woman aged 18-35 years in good health and CMV-seropositive. Each CDR3 is given with its conserved first and last residue.

v_call,j_call,cdr3_aa
TRBV30,TRBJ1-3,CAWGPGSSGNTIYF
TRBV4-3,TRBJ2-1,CASSQVWGLGNEQFF
TRBV30,TRBJ2-7,CAWSAETGYEQYF
TRBV5-4,TRBJ2-2,CASSWTNRGLDTGELFF
TRBV10-3,TRBJ2-7,CAISDLGDQEQYF
TRBV10-1,TRBJ2-7,CASSEFRDRGEVDEQYF
TRBV6-5,TRBJ2-2,CASSLGPGAGELFF
TRBV5-1,TRBJ2-7,CASSQTGGRYEQYF
TRBV18,TRBJ2-4,CASSPREAGKNIQYF
TRBV2,TRBJ2-4,CASSLEDRAEDGPIAKNIQYF
TRBV14,TRBJ2-5,CASSLAGGPKTQYF
TRBV19,TRBJ2-1,CASRGQGQIIDEQFF
TRBV4-1,TRBJ2-7,CASSQDEFSGSYEQYF
TRBV19,TRBJ2-2,CASSIGANGELFF
TRBV10-3,TRBJ1-2,CAISEVGGGVSGYTF
TRBV6-5,TRBJ2-5,CASSAGTGAVETQYF
TRBV19,TRBJ2-7,CASTSDRGSYEQYF
TRBV5-1,TRBJ2-3,CASSSGRGGTDTQYF
TRBV7-2,TRBJ2-3,CASSARLAGGTDTQYF
TRBV18,TRBJ1-5,CASSPAGTGGSNQPQHF
TRBV19,TRBJ2-1,CASSMNLASGWLGNEQFF
TRBV30,TRBJ1-1,CAWSVQGGEAFF
TRBV27,TRBJ2-7,CASSFRGRSTYEQYF
TRBV7-3,TRBJ2-3,CASSLASGGYTDTQYF
TRBV5-1,TRBJ1-4,CASSWDSNEKLFF
TRBV4-2,TRBJ1-4,CASSQATGGTGEKLFF
TRBV27,TRBJ2-7,CASSLFSRGAPYEQYF
TRBV11-2,TRBJ2-2,CASSSLRMKPGELFF
TRBV9,TRBJ1-3,CASSFGDAGNTIYF
TRBV6-5,TRBJ2-3,CASSRGIVADTQYF
TRBV9,TRBJ2-7,CASSEGLPESYEQYF
TRBV29-1,TRBJ2-1,CSVVTSGGEALHYNEQFF
TRBV19,TRBJ1-1,CASRHTTGHEAFF